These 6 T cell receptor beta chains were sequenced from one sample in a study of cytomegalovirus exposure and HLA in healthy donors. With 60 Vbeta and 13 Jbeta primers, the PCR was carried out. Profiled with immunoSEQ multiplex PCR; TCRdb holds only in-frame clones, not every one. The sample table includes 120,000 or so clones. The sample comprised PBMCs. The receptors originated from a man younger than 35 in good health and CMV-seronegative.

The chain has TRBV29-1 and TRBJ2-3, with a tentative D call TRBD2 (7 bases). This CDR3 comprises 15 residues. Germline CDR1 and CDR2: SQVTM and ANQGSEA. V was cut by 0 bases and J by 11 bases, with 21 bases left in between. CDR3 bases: TGCAGCGTTGAAGATCGAGTGGGGGGGGGCAGGGGGCAGTATTTT. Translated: CSVEDRVGGGRGQYF.

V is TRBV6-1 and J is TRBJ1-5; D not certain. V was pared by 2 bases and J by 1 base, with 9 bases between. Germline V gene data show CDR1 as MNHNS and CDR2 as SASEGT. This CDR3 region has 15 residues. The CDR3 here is CASSEITGSNQPQHF. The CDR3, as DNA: TGTGCCAGCAGTGAAATAACGGGAAGCAATCAGCCCCAGCATTTT.

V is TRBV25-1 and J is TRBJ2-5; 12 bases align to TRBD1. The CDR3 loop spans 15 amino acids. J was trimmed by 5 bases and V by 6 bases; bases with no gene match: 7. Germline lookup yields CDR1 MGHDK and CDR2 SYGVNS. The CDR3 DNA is TGTGCCAGCAGCGTCGGGACAGGGGGCGCGGAGACCCAGTACTTC. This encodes CASSVGTGGAETQYF.

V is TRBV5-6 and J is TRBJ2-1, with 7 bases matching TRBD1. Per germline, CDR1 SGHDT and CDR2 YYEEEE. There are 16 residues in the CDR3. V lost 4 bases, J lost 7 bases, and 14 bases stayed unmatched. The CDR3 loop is CASSLITPGQRNEQFF. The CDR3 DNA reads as TGTGCCAGCAGCCTCATTACCCCGGGACAGAGAAATGAGCAGTTCTTC.

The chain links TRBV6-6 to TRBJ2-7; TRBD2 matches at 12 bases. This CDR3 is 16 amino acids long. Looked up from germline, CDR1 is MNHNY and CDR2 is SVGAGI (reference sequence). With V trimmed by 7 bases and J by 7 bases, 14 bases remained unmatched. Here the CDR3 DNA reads TGTGCCAGCATACTATCGGCGACTAGCGGGAGTAAAGAGCAGTACTTC. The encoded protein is CASILSATSGSKEQYF.

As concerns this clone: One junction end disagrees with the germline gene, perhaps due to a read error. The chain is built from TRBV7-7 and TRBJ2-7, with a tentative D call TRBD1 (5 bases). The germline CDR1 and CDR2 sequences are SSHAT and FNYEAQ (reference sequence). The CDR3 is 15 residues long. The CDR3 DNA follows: TGTGCTAGCAGCTTAGAGCAGGGCAGCTCCTACGAGCAGTACTTC. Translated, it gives CASSLEQGSSYEQYF.